This T cell receptor beta chain derives from a study of early T cells in non-severe SARS-CoV-2 infection. TCRdb processed the 5' RACE reads anew with MiXCR; each CDR3 protein has one entry. This sample yields tens of thousands of distinct CDR3 sequences, of which roughly an eighth are seen a single time; about 6% belongs to the top ten. This clonotype came up many times. This CDR3 spans 15 amino acids. The germline V gene encodes CDR1 DFQATT and CDR2 SNEGSKA (reference sequence). V was shortened by 5 bases and J by 2 bases, with 19 bases between the two germline ends. Material for sequencing was whole blood. The sequence derives from an adult who was a healthcare worker with PCR-confirmed SARS-CoV-2 infection or an uninfected control (not recorded which). This rearrangement joins TRBV20-1 to TRBJ2-7, with D perhaps matching TRBD2 (6 bases). This chain's CDR3 is CSAPYLAKSTYEQYF. CDR3 in DNA: TGCAGTGCTCCTTACCTAGCGAAAAGCACCTACGAGCAGTACTTC.